This T cell receptor beta chain was identified in a study of blood T cell repertoires in COVID-19 (dated by TCRdb to the early 2020s). In the study overall: Samples from collaborators originated in the United States, Italy and Spain and spanned both the acute and convalescent phases of COVID-19. The prospective study material was composed of cDNA or gDNA derived from T cells, B-cell-depleted T cells, or PBMCs. Deeply sampled blood TCRbeta repertoires from subjects exposed to, actively infected with, or recovered from COVID-19 were included in the dataset. A freely available public database, intended as a resource for researchers studying the immune response to SARS-CoV-2, is where the repertoires were released. Samples were obtained from the ongoing ImmuneRACE study (first 160 participants) and from roughly 1,300 subjects provided by 6 global collaborators. Nearly every sample came with metadata listing a de-identified subject ID, COVID-19 status, age in years and sex. HLA class I and class II types, where available, came from metadata supplied by the sample provider rather than from assay-based typing. Study-wide findings and limitations: The amount of clinical and demographic metadata varied by source and participant and was provided uncurated.

Concerning this clone: Its cognate antigen has yet to be identified. The sample holds no much larger clone one base away, and base qualities are not on file.

The collaborating institutions used their own protocols to collect whole blood in K2EDTA tubes. Collaborator samples were shipped for TCRbeta analysis as frozen whole blood, isolated PBMCs, or DNA extracted from either sample type. The germline V gene (reference sequence) provides CDR1 SGHNT and CDR2 YYREEE. Trimming costs V 5 bases and J 5 bases, and their ends lie 16 bases apart. From cysteine to phenylalanine, the CDR3 is 14 amino acids long. Just the 42-base CDR3 DNA is kept, in frame starting at base 1. TCRbeta CDR3 regions were amplified from genomic DNA using the immunoSEQ Assay, a bias-controlled multiplex PCR. On the study's bioinformatics: The number of nucleated cells in each sample was estimated from the amplification of reference gene primers within the assay. To quantify the absolute abundance of each unique TCRbeta CDR3 rearrangement, sequence reads were collapsed and filtered. For each sample, productive Simpson clonality was calculated as the square root of Simpson's diversity index across productive rearrangements. Sourced from immuneACCESS, this table was stored by TCRdb with only in-frame sequences that have V and J called. A share of the clones is absent; for the studies checked, an unresolved V gene accounts for under half, and the remainder has no known explanation. V and J calls and clone size are given by that table; D and trimming were obtained from the DNA. The sample includes some 150,000 clones, with roughly 81% observed a single time. The ten largest clones add up to less than 3.5% of the sample.

Sequenced input: peripheral blood. Recombination connected TRBV5-4 to TRBJ1-1, and possibly TRBD1, on 6 matching bases. The origin of this receptor is a human donor with acute or convalescent COVID-19. The donor label of this sample is uncertain. For the CDR3, the sequence is CASSLQGIGTEAFF. The nucleotide sequence reads as follows: TGTGCCAGCAGTCTCCAGGGGATCGGGACTGAAGCTTTCTTT.